This entry concerns a single T cell receptor beta chain. Its antigen is currently unknown. This entry belongs to a study of T cell responses to AZD1222 COVID-19 vaccine. Study-wide findings and caveats: Clonal diversity was possibly underestimated, and white British individuals and females predominated among donors.

Per germline, CDR1 SGHNT and CDR2 YYREEE (reference sequence). CDR3 length: 15 residues. The V end lost 0 bases, the J end lost 6 bases, and 16 bases lay between the germline ends. Sequenced by immunoSEQ multiplex PCR; TCRdb stores in-frame clones only, minus some. The sample yields 150,000 to 200,000 clones, around 93% seen once. The sample was peripheral blood, taken on day 0 of AZD1222 vaccination. The TCR comes from an adult in good health. The rearrangement uses TRBV5-4 and TRBJ2-7, with D possibly matching TRBD2 (5 bases). The CDR3 DNA follows: TGTGCCAGCAGCTTGGGGACTGGTGCGCTGGTCGAGCAGTACTTC. Protein product: CASSLGTGALVEQYF. Combining the CDR3 with reference TRBV5-4 and TRBJ2-7 gives the whole variable domain ETGVTQSPTHLIKTRGQQVTLRCSSQSGHNTVSWYQQALGQGPQFIFQYYREEENGRGNFPPRFSGLQFPNYSSELNVNALELDDSALYLCASSLGTGALVEQYFGPGTRLTVT.